The subject of this entry is one T cell receptor (beta chain). This sample stems from a study of blood T cell repertoires in COVID-19. About the study: Specimens from acute and convalescent COVID-19 originated in the United States, Italy and Spain. T cells, B-cell-depleted T cells, or PBMCs supplied cDNA or gDNA.

CDR1 and CDR2 (germline): SGHTA, FQGNSA. The CDR3 runs 16 residues. The V gene end was trimmed by 1 base and the J gene end by 2 bases; junction bases not matched to a gene: 4. In the original analysis: By means of reference gene primer amplification, nucleated cell counts were estimated. TCRdb keeps only in-frame clones here, not all; method: immunoSEQ multiplex PCR. V and J calls and clone size are copied from that table; D and trimming were computed from the DNA. The data contain about 200,000 clones, about 79% of them singletons. Sample: peripheral blood. This clonotype was obtained from a human donor in a cohort sampled during active COVID-19. V gene TRBV7-2 combines with J gene TRBJ2-1; 8 nucleotides match TRBD2. This chain's CDR3 is CASSLVTSETYNEQFF. Written as DNA, the CDR3 is TGTGCCAGCAGCTTAGTGACTAGCGAAACCTACAATGAGCAGTTCTTC.